This T cell receptor (beta chain) derives from a study of PD-1 blockade in classical Hodgkin lymphoma. Study information: Patients received nivolumab 3 mg/kg intravenously every 2 weeks.

Stated time point: cycle 4 day 1 (C4D1), after 5 to 7 weeks of nivolumab. All trial patients relapsed after autologous stem cell transplantation. The patients, who had relapsed/refractory classical Hodgkin lymphoma, achieved best responses of complete response, partial response or progressive disease. This clone occurred once. The target antigen is unknown. The study's findings and limits: Partial responders and progressors had significantly lower baseline TCR diversity. Factors driving the repertoire differences, possibly disease activity or prior therapy, remain undefined.

The repertoire was sequenced with immunoSEQ multiplex PCR; TCRdb's copy has only in-frame clones and lacks some. Of 13,000 or so clones in the sample, 80% to 90% were seen once. The input for sequencing was peripheral blood mononuclear cells (PBMCs), taken before the fourth cycle of nivolumab. The clonotype was recovered from a human donor with classical Hodgkin lymphoma.

The CDR3 bases are TGTGCCAGCAGCTTAGAGAGGCGGGGCCCTACGACAGATACGCAGTATTTT. Its protein product is CASSLERRGPTTDTQYF. The V gene is TRBV7-2, the J gene TRBJ2-3, with D possibly matching TRBD2 (6 bases). Trimming pared 1 base from V and 3 bases from J, leaving 17 bases between. The CDR3 has 17 amino acids. CDR1 is SGHTA, CDR2 FQGNSA, per germline. Together with reference TRBV7-2 and TRBJ2-3, the CDR3 gives the full variable domain: GAGVSQSPSNKVTEKGKDVELRCDPISGHTALYWYRQSLGQGLEFLIYFQGNSAPDKSGLPSDRFSAERTGGSVSTLTIQRTQQEDSAVYLCASSLERRGPTTDTQYFGPGTRLTVL.